This T cell receptor beta chain was recorded in a study of OX40 agonist ivuxolimab in advanced cancers. This clone was counted a few times. No antigen is known for it. The CDR3 is 12 residues long. CDR1 and CDR2 (germline): GTSNPN, SVGIG (reference sequence). V was pared by 3 bases and J by 2 bases, with 7 bases between. The study's findings and limits: Compared with CD4+, CD8+ T cells on average had more expanded clones.

TCRdb's copy holds only in-frame clones and misses some; the assay was immunoSEQ multiplex PCR. The sample includes roughly 89,000 clones, under 90% of them seen just once. Sequenced here: CD4+ or CD8+ T cells sorted from blood, sampled in a trial of the OX40 agonist ivuxolimab. The genes are TRBV30 and TRBJ1-1; D call uncertain. The sequence was collected from an adult with an advanced solid tumor such as melanoma, head and neck, liver or kidney cancer. CDR3 sequence: CAWSRPNTEAFF. The CDR3 nucleotides are TGTGCCTGGAGCCGTCCCAACACTGAAGCTTTCTTT.